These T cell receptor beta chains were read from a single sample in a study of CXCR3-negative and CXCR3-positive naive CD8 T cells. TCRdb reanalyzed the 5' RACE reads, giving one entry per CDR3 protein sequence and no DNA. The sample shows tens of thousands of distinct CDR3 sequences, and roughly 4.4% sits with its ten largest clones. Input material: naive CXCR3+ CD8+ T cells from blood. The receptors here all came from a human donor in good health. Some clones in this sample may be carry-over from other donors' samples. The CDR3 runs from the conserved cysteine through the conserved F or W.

CDR3: CSVLAGSSYEQYF
V: TRBV29-1
J: TRBJ2-7

CDR3: CASGRLGNEQFF
V: TRBV13
J: TRBJ2-1

CDR3: CSDLGQGGNTEAFF
V: TRBV29-1
J: TRBJ1-1

CDR3: CASSRERGGRDEQFF
V: TRBV28
J: TRBJ2-1

CDR3: CASSLGDRPYEQYF
V: TRBV7-9
J: TRBJ2-7

CDR3: CASSLMGYEQYF
V: TRBV12-3/TRBV12-4
J: TRBJ2-7

CDR3: CASSYKRDYNEQFF
V: TRBV6-2/TRBV6-3
J: TRBJ2-1

CDR3: CASSLRPDISTDTQYF
V: TRBV7-3
J: TRBJ2-3

CDR3: CASRQEGTEAFF
V: TRBV30
J: TRBJ1-1

CDR3: CASSLGTSHYEQYF
V: TRBV5-1
J: TRBJ2-7

CDR3: CASSQTGAHYEQYF
V: TRBV4-3
J: TRBJ2-7

CDR3: CASTSDGFGQPQHF
V: TRBV28
J: TRBJ1-5

CDR3: CASSPPGGGAPGNEQFF
V: TRBV7-9
J: TRBJ2-1

CDR3: CASSSHTTQETQYF
V: TRBV7-9
J: TRBJ2-5

CDR3: CASSLEGRVIGANVLTF
V: TRBV7-6
J: TRBJ2-6

CDR3: CASSWSDNQYF
V: TRBV25-1
J: TRBJ2-5

CDR3: CASSSSLAAYNEQFF
V: TRBV11-3
J: TRBJ2-1

CDR3: CSVVHANRTGMNTEAFF
V: TRBV29-1
J: TRBJ1-1

CDR3: CASSFSRKLPRREQYF
V: TRBV28
J: TRBJ2-7

CDR3: CASSPYGGGTRSYEQYF
V: TRBV28
J: TRBJ2-7

CDR3: CASSLGLGARGELFF
V: TRBV7-9
J: TRBJ2-2

CDR3: CASSLWMNTGELFF
V: TRBV11-3
J: TRBJ2-2

CDR3: CASSALAGGYNEQFF
V: TRBV9
J: TRBJ2-1

CDR3: CASSFRLAGIQETQYF
V: TRBV7-6
J: TRBJ2-5

CDR3: CASSLDWGGSMDTQYF
V: TRBV11-2
J: TRBJ2-3

CDR3: CASSYGWDQPQHF
V: TRBV6-5
J: TRBJ1-5

CDR3: CASSESSGTTNEQFF
V: TRBV6-1
J: TRBJ2-1

CDR3: CASSLWGYEQYF
V: TRBV28
J: TRBJ2-7

CDR3: CASSYLPYEQYF
V: TRBV6-6
J: TRBJ2-7

CDR3: CSVGQGRGEQYF
V: TRBV29-1
J: TRBJ2-7

CDR3: CASGFEQGSVREQYF
V: TRBV12-5
J: TRBJ2-7

CDR3: CASSQDTGWQPQHF
V: TRBV4-1
J: TRBJ1-5

CDR3: CASSHSRRGEDGYTF
V: TRBV12-3/TRBV12-4
J: TRBJ1-2

CDR3: CATSRDRGGVDEQYF
V: TRBV15
J: TRBJ2-7

CDR3: CSVLRGGGNEQFF
V: TRBV29-1
J: TRBJ2-1

CDR3: CASSDAGEAFF
V: TRBV2
J: TRBJ1-1

CDR3: CASSLSARSYEQYF
V: TRBV7-8
J: TRBJ2-7

CDR3: CSVRQGPVEEQYF
V: TRBV29-1
J: TRBJ2-7

CDR3: CASSSKGNYEQYF
V: TRBV3-1
J: TRBJ2-7

CDR3: CSVEPHAGELFF
V: TRBV29-1
J: TRBJ2-2

CDR3: CASTDTNSYEQYF
V: TRBV18
J: TRBJ2-7

CDR3: CSARDQRGQETQYF
V: TRBV20-1
J: TRBJ2-5

CDR3: CASSKDNQPQHF
V: TRBV21-1
J: TRBJ1-5

CDR3: CASSVGTRLVDNEQFF
V: TRBV9
J: TRBJ2-1

CDR3: CASSQEGAGPVPGELFF
V: TRBV3-1
J: TRBJ2-2

CDR3: CASSVGTGLSYEQYF
V: TRBV12-3/TRBV12-4
J: TRBJ2-7

CDR3: CASSLAFGAGGKETQYF
V: TRBV7-6
J: TRBJ2-5

CDR3: CSVEDREVPSSYNEQFF
V: TRBV29-1
J: TRBJ2-1

CDR3: CSVLAEGDEQFF
V: TRBV29-1
J: TRBJ2-1

CDR3: CASSPPAGETQYF
V: TRBV7-9
J: TRBJ2-5

CDR3: CASSFEDTEAFF
V: TRBV28
J: TRBJ1-1

CDR3: CASSFSAGNIYGYTF
V: TRBV27
J: TRBJ1-2

CDR3: CAISEVSGLAGANPYNEQFF
V: TRBV10-3
J: TRBJ2-1

CDR3: CASSLGSLTADTQYF
V: TRBV5-1
J: TRBJ2-3

CDR3: CASSLGAGGYTDTQYF
V: TRBV7-8
J: TRBJ2-3

CDR3: CASSYSAGGPSEQFF
V: TRBV6-6
J: TRBJ2-1

CDR3: CASNPGGNTEAFF
V: TRBV12-3/TRBV12-4
J: TRBJ1-1

CDR3: CATSRDRGSNQPQHF
V: TRBV15
J: TRBJ1-5

CDR3: CASSQGGTDYGYTF
V: TRBV3-1
J: TRBJ1-2

CDR3: CSARDLAKSSYEQYF
V: TRBV20-1
J: TRBJ2-7